This T cell receptor beta chain was sequenced during a study of T cells in Graves' hyperthyroidism and ophthalmopathy. Study at large: The blood sample was taken at first diagnosis, before treatment began.

From germline, CDR1 is DFQATT and CDR2 SNEGSKA (reference sequence). The V and J ends lost 7 bases and 3 bases respectively, with 24 bases between them. There are 16 residues in the CDR3. Researchers took RNA transcripts and amplified the TCR beta CDR3 regions from them. The HTBI primer set was used in a first-round RT-PCR of the TCR CDR3. From the multiplex PCR reads, TCRdb called clonotypes with MiXCR, one entry per CDR3 protein. Among more than 300,000 distinct CDR3 sequences listed, about 14% were seen once. This clonotype was seen at least ten times. Source material: blood. This sequence was found in a woman aged 25 to 39 with Graves' ophthalmopathy. This chain links TRBV20-1 with TRBJ1-2; D not resolved. The CDR3 loop reads CSVAALSRGVDYGYTF. The CDR3 DNA follows: TGCAGTGTTGCAGCCCTGAGCCGTGGGGTTGACTATGGCTACACCTTC.